This passage covers 14 T cell receptor beta chains from one sample sequenced in a study of T cell repertoires in cytomegalovirus infection. TCRdb redid the calling of the reads with MiXCR, one entry per CDR3 protein. Of approximately 500,000 distinct CDR3 sequences listed, 30% to 40% were seen once; the top ten hold 15% to 20%. Their antigens are not known. Sequenced here: cultured PBMCs, sampled from culture after CMV antigen stimulation. The receptors were gathered from a human donor in good health (CMV status not recorded). Some clones in this sample may be carry-over from other donors' samples.

The chain combines TRBV11-1 with TRBJ1-2, with 7 nucleotides matching TRBD1. V dropped 4 bases and J dropped 4; count of bases not matched to a gene: 12. CDR3 size: 16 residues. CDR1 is SGHAT, CDR2 FQDESV, per germline (reference sequence). For the CDR3, the DNA is TGTGCCAGCAGCTCCCGACAGGGCATCATCCCCTATGGCTACACCTTC. Protein sequence: CASSSRQGIIPYGYTF.

A few counts support this clonotype. The chain joins TRBV2 to TRBJ1-2, with D unclear. Looked up from germline, CDR1 is SNHLY and CDR2 is FYNNEI. The CDR3 consists of 11 residues. The germline V and J ends were trimmed by 8 bases and 2 bases, with 6 bases remaining between them. The CDR3 nucleotides read TGTGCCAGCGGAACAAACTATGGCTACACCTTC. Protein sequence: CASGTNYGYTF.

The rearrangement links TRBV30 to TRBJ2-5; weak D call: TRBD2 (5 bases). The CDR3 has 11 amino acids. Trimming left V 6 bases short and J 5 bases short, with 10 bases between. Germline V gives CDR1 GTSNPN, CDR2 SVGIG (reference sequence). Here the CDR3 reads CACRIAETQYF. The CDR3, as DNA: TGTGCCTGTCGGATAGCGGAGACCCAGTACTTC.

This clonotype was counted only a few times. This chain joins TRBV7-2 and TRBJ2-5; 7 nucleotides match TRBD1. The V gene end was trimmed by 2 bases and the J gene end by 2 bases; junction bases not matched to a gene: 5. Germline lookup yields CDR1 SGHTA and CDR2 FQGNSA. CDR3 size: 15 residues. Here the CDR3 DNA reads TGTGCCAGCAGCTTAAACAGGGGACCTCAAGAGACCCAGTACTTC. This encodes CASSLNRGPQETQYF.

This clonotype was picked up a small number of times. This sequence joins TRBV4-1 and TRBJ1-3; no definite D call. Germline CDR1 MGHRA, CDR2 YSYEKL. The V end lost 4 bases, the J end lost 2 bases, and 12 bases lay between the germline ends. The CDR3 is made up of 15 amino acids. CDR3 DNA sequence: TGCGCCAGCAGCCCGCCACATTCCGCTGGAAACACCATATATTTT. Translating gives CASSPPHSAGNTIYF.

This clonotype was observed a handful of times. This chain connects TRBV7-2 to TRBJ2-1, with D tentatively TRBD2 (5 bases). V lost 5 bases and J 9 bases, leaving 14 bases between the germline ends. The length of the CDR3 is 13 residues. Germline-derived CDR1 and CDR2 are SGHTA and FQGNSA. The CDR3 region has the DNA TGTGCCAGCAGCCGGGCTCCTGGGAGTGAGCAGTTCTTC. Its protein product is CASSRAPGSEQFF.

A few counts support this clonotype. The rearrangement links TRBV6-6 to TRBJ1-1; weak D call: TRBD1 (5 bases). The V gene's germline CDR1 is MNHNY and CDR2 SVGAGI (reference sequence). V was cut by 8 bases and J by 1 base, with 17 bases left in between. This CDR3 is 15 amino acids long. For the CDR3, the DNA is TGTGCCAGCCGGAAACGGGACTCCTCGAACACTGAAGCTTTCTTT. It specifies CASRKRDSSNTEAFF.

The rearrangement uses TRBV5-4 and TRBJ2-1; TRBD2 might be the D (5 bases). The CDR3 extends over 15 amino acids. In germline, CDR1 is SGHNT, CDR2 YYREEE (reference sequence). Trimming removed 4 bases from V and 4 bases from J, with 15 bases in between. The CDR3 DNA follows: TGTGCCAGCAGCGTCGTCCGTCGGGGTTACAATGAGCAGTTCTTC. Amino acids: CASSVVRRGYNEQFF.

This clonotype was seen a handful of times. This chain links TRBV30 with TRBJ1-6, with unresolved D. Germline CDR1 and CDR2: GTSNPN and SVGIG (reference sequence). This CDR3 has 14 residues. The V gene lost 0 bases and the J gene lost 10 bases, with 13 bases spanning the gap. CDR3 DNA: TGTGCCTGGAGTGTAACAGAATGGAAATCACCCCTCCACTTT. Amino acid sequence: CAWSVTEWKSPLHF.

This clonotype was detected ten times or more. This chain uses TRBV7-3 with TRBJ2-5, with a weak D call TRBD2 (6 bases). The V end was cut by 2 bases, the J end by 1 base, with 8 bases between. CDR3 length: 14 amino acids. CDR1 and CDR2 from the germline V gene are SGHTA and FQGTGA. Here the CDR3 DNA reads TGTGCCAGCAGCTTAGGGAGGAGCCAAGAGACCCAGTACTTC. Amino acids: CASSLGRSQETQYF. Supplemented by reference TRBV7-3 and TRBJ2-5, the full variable domain reads GAGVSQTPSNKVTEKGKYVELRCDPISGHTALYWYRQSLGQGPEFLIYFQGTGAADDSGLPNDRFFAVRPEGSVSTLKIQRTERGDSAVYLCASSLGRSQETQYFGPGTRLLVL.

This chain uses TRBV12-3 or TRBV12-4 with TRBJ1-4, with D possibly TRBD1 on 5 matching bases. The CDR3 spans 14 residues. V was clipped by 3 bases and J by 3 bases, with 8 bases between them. CDR3 coding DNA: TGTGCCAGCAGTTTTTCGGGGCCTAATGAAAAACTGTTTTTT. Amino acid sequence: CASSFSGPNEKLFF.

The chain couples TRBV27 to TRBJ2-7; D not certain. The CDR3 length is 14 residues. The germline V gene has CDR1 MNHEY and CDR2 SMNVEV (reference sequence). V dropped 3 bases and J dropped 2 bases, with 11 bases sitting between them. CDR3 region: CASSLAWGTYEQYF. In DNA form, the CDR3 reads TGTGCCAGCAGTTTGGCCTGGGGAACCTACGAGCAGTACTTC.

The rearrangement joins TRBV12-3 or TRBV12-4 to TRBJ2-7; TRBD1 matches 10 bases. V shed 7 bases, J shed 1 base, and the junction held 13 bases outside the gene matches. The CDR3 runs 17 residues. CDR3 bases: TGTGCCAGCACCAAACAGTGGGACAGGGGAGGATCCTACGAGCAGTACGTC. Its translation is CASTKQWDRGGSYEQYV.

This chain uses TRBV4-1 with TRBJ2-7; 7 bases are shared with TRBD1. This CDR3 has 15 amino acids. The V gene's germline CDR1 is MGHRA and CDR2 YSYEKL. Unmatched junction bases numbered 4, after V lost 0 bases and J lost 2 bases. The CDR3: CASSQDLGTAYEQYV. For the CDR3, the DNA is TGCGCCAGCAGCCAAGATCTCGGGACAGCCTACGAGCAGTACGTC.